The T cell receptor (beta chain) described here comes from a study of blood T cell repertoires in COVID-19. Study context: Whether acute or convalescent, the COVID-19 samples came from the United States, Italy and Spain. PBMCs, B-cell-depleted T cells, or T cells provided the cDNA or gDNA that made up the material.

Germline V gene sequence: CDR1 MNHEY, CDR2 SVGAGI. CDR3 length equals 14 residues. V was trimmed by 7 bases and J by 8 bases, leaving 20 bases between them. Source study methods: Estimated nucleated cell counts came from reference gene primer amplification. Method: immunoSEQ multiplex PCR; TCRdb's copy keeps in-frame clones and lacks some. The V and J calls and the clone size are those of that table, but D and trimming were determined from the DNA. The sample includes fewer than 90,000 clones, more than 75% of them seen just once. The origin of this receptor is a man in his forties or fifties with active or convalescent COVID-19. The gene calls are TRBV6-5 and TRBJ1-2; maybe TRBD1 (5 bases). Sequencing was carried out using peripheral blood. DNA for the CDR3: TGTGCCAGCATGGAGACAGCCATCTCGCGGGGCTACACCTTC. It codes for CASMETAISRGYTF.